This record covers a single TCR beta chain. There are a few counts of this clone. Its cognate antigen has yet to be identified. No qualities accompany the bases; no much larger clone lies one base away. These data come from a study of blood T cell repertoires in COVID-19 (dated by TCRdb to the early 2020s). About the study as a whole: Samples covering the acute and convalescent phases of COVID-19 were provided by collaborators in the United States, Italy and Spain. The material from the prospective study consisted of cDNA or gDNA derived from T cells, B-cell-depleted T cells, or PBMCs. The dataset comprised deeply sampled blood TCRbeta repertoires from subjects exposed to, actively infected with, or recovered from COVID-19. Samples were obtained from the ongoing ImmuneRACE study (first 160 participants) and from 1,000 to 1,500 subjects provided by 6 global collaborators. The sample metadata nearly always contained a de-identified subject ID, COVID-19 status, age in years and sex. The repertoires were released in a freely available public database intended as a resource for research on the immune response to SARS-CoV-2. Where available, HLA class I and class II types were obtained from metadata supplied by the sample provider rather than from assay-based typing.

TCRbeta CDR3 regions were amplified from genomic DNA by means of the immunoSEQ Assay, a bias-controlled multiplex PCR. The authors processed their data as follows. Within the assay, amplification of reference gene primers was used to estimate how many nucleated cells each sample contained. Sequence reads were collapsed and filtered to measure the absolute abundance of every unique TCRbeta CDR3 rearrangement. For each sample, productive Simpson clonality was calculated as the square root of Simpson's diversity index across productive rearrangements. The immuneACCESS repertoire file appears here via TCRdb, limited to in-frame rearrangements. These files lack a portion of the clones; in checked studies, under half of the deficit traces to unresolved V genes, and the cause of the others is not known. V and J calls and clone size are given by that table; D and trimming were obtained from the DNA. The sample profile shows over 350,000 clones; more than 75% of them were found once. The leading ten clones occupy 1.2% of the sample.

Participants in the prospective study were aged roughly 18 to 100 years, lived in more than 20 United States geographic areas, and enrolled through a virtual design. To assign participants to cohorts, the prospective study relied on clinical history that participants themselves reported in a screening survey and a study questionnaire. For ImmuneRACE Cohort 3, a participant was defined as recovered based on two consecutive negative NP/OP PCR tests, clearance by a healthcare professional, or resolution of symptoms. In the prospective study, mobile phlebotomists collected whole blood, serum and a nasopharyngeal or oropharyngeal swab from each participant. Over a 2-month period, participants in the prospective study had the option of providing additional blood draws and questionnaires. Prospective study blood samples were shipped either frozen or at room temperature before DNA extraction. From the cysteine up to the phenylalanine, the CDR3 has a length of 18 residues. The CDR3 DNA has 54 bases and is translated from base 1. The germline V gene encodes CDR1 GTSNPN and CDR2 SVGIG (reference sequence). Between the V and J ends, shortened by 0 bases and 1 base respectively, the junction contains 21 bases.

The paper's findings and limits, for the study overall: Clinical and demographic metadata were provided uncurated, with the amount varying by source and participant.

Material: PBMCs or T cells enriched from blood (not recorded which). The clonotype comes from a woman aged 18-29 years who had recovered from COVID-19. The chain is made from TRBV30 and TRBJ1-2, with no confidently assigned D gene. The CDR3 protein sequence reads: CAWSVRWQEGSGNYGYTF. The sequenced DNA is TGTGCCTGGAGTGTACGGTGGCAGGAGGGCAGTGGTAACTATGGCTACACCTTC.